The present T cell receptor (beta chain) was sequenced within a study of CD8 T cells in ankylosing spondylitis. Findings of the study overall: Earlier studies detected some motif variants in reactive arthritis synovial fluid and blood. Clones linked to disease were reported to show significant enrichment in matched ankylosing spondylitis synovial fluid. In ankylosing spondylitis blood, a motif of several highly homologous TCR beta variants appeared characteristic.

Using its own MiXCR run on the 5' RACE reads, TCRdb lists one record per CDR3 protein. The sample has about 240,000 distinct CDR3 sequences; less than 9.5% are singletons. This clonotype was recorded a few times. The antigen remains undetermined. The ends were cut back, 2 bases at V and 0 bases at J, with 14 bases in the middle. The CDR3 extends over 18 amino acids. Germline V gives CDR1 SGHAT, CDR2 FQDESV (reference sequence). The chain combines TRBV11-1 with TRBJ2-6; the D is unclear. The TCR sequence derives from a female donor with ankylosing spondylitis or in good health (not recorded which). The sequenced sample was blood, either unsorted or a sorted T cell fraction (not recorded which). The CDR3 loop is CASSLITDTLSGANVLTF. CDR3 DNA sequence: TGTGCCAGCAGCTTAATTACGGATACTCTCTCTGGGGCCAACGTCCTGACTTTC.